Following are 26 T cell receptor beta chains from one sample sequenced in a study of cytotoxic CD8 clonotypes in ibrutinib-treated CLL. This table comes from immunoSEQ multiplex PCR, and its TCRdb copy is limited to in-frame clones, with some not included. The sample lists roughly 180,000 clones, about 80% occurring once. The material sequenced was PBMCs, taken after 24 months of ibrutinib treatment. The source of these receptors is a human donor with chronic lymphocytic leukemia.

V and J are TRBV12-5 and TRBJ2-1; 8 bases align to TRBD2. Germline-derived CDR1 and CDR2 are LGHNT and FRNRAP. V trimming: 5 bases; J trimming: 9 bases; junction bases outside the gene matches: 6. The CDR3 has 13 residues. In nucleotides, the CDR3 is TGTGCTAGTGGTCTTCGGACTAGCACTGAGCAGTTCTTC. Protein product: CASGLRTSTEQFF. Looking up the rest from reference TRBV12-5 and TRBJ2-1 gives the full variable domain: DARVTQTPRHKVTEMGQEVTMRCQPILGHNTVFWYRQTMMQGLELLAYFRNRAPLDDSGMPKDRFSAEMPDATLATLKIQPSEPRDSAVYFCASGLRTSTEQFFGPGTRLTVL.

This chain joins TRBV7-2 and TRBJ2-1; 10 bases are shared with TRBD1. The CDR3 runs 15 residues. Germline loops: CDR1 SGHTA, CDR2 FQGNSA. The junction had 7 bases not matched to a gene; V was cut back by 1 base and J by 10 bases. In DNA, the CDR3 is TGTGCCAGCAGCTTAGTTGGCGGGGGACAGGGGGAGCAGTTCTTC. Protein sequence: CASSLVGGGQGEQFF.

The table lists this clone with a count of one. This sequence joins TRBV19 and TRBJ1-1; TRBD1 is a possible D gene (6 bases). The CDR3 runs to 14 residues. The germline V and J ends were trimmed by 5 bases and 3 bases, with 13 bases remaining between them. Germline CDR1 LNHDA, CDR2 SQIVND (reference sequence). DNA for the CDR3: TGTGCCAGTAGTCCCAGGGGTGGGGACACTGAAGCTTTCTTT. Its translation is CASSPRGGDTEAFF.

V usage is TRBV5-6 and J usage is TRBJ2-7; 7 positions agree with TRBD1. J was trimmed by 6 bases and V by 5 bases; bases with no gene match: 8. Germline assignment: CDR1 SGHDT and CDR2 YYEEEE. The length of the CDR3 is 13 residues. In nucleotides, the CDR3 is TGTGCCAGCAGTAGACAGGGTTCAGGCGAGCAGTACTTC. It is translated as CASSRQGSGEQYF.

In this sample, this clone turned up a few times. The chain is built from TRBV7-9 and TRBJ1-5, with no clear D. The CDR3 runs 12 residues. Trimming took 8 bases from V and 1 from J, leaving 6 bases between them. In germline, CDR1 is SEHNR, CDR2 FQNEAQ (reference sequence). The CDR3 nucleotides are TGTGCCAGCGCGGAGAGCAATCAGCCCCAGCATTTT. This encodes CASAESNQPQHF.

The chain carries TRBV18 and TRBJ1-6; 11 bases match TRBD1. Germline V gene lookup returns CDR1 KGHSH and CDR2 LQKENI. Germline trimming cut 8 bases from V and 7 bases from J; bases unmatched to any gene: 4. There are 14 residues in the CDR3. In nucleotides, the CDR3 is TGTGCCAGCCGAGGGACAGGGGGGAATTCACCCCTCCACTTT. This encodes CASRGTGGNSPLHF.

The gene calls are TRBV18 and TRBJ1-4; D is possibly TRBD1 (5 bases). The CDR3 sequence is 15 residues long. Trimming left V 4 bases short and J 3 bases short, with 12 bases between. Per the germline V gene, CDR1 is KGHSH and CDR2 is LQKENI. CDR3 DNA sequence: TGTGCCAGCTCACAGGATCTGGGGGCTAATGAAAAACTGTTTTTT. Translated: CASSQDLGANEKLFF.

The chain has TRBV9 and TRBJ2-2, with D uncertain. The CDR3 loop spans 12 amino acids. Trimming removed 1 base from V and 7 bases from J, with 5 bases in between. Germline CDR1 reads SGDLS; CDR2 reads YYNGEE. CDR3 nucleotides: TGTGCCAGCAGCGTAAAAGGCGGGGAGCTGTTTTTT. Encoded protein: CASSVKGGELFF.

This sequence joins TRBV19 and TRBJ2-7, with 8 nucleotides matching TRBD1. The CDR3 is 12 amino acids. The J segment lost 5 bases and the V segment lost 10 bases, leaving 7 bases of the junction unmatched. Germline V gene sequence: CDR1 LNHDA, CDR2 SQIVND (reference sequence). The CDR3 DNA sequence: TGTGCCACCATGGACAGGGACAACGAGCAGTACTTC. Translated, it gives CATMDRDNEQYF.

The chain combines TRBV29-1 with TRBJ2-7; D is unclear. V shed 2 bases and J shed 2 bases, with 10 bases lying between them. The CDR3 loop spans 13 amino acids. Germline V gene lookup returns CDR1 SQVTM and CDR2 ANQGSEA. CDR3 bases: TGCAGCGTTGAAAGCCGGCCTGCCTACGAGCAGTACTTC. This translates into CSVESRPAYEQYF.

The rearrangement links TRBV18 to TRBJ2-5; D not resolved. The CDR3 extends over 14 amino acids. CDR1 and CDR2 (germline): KGHSH, LQKENI. V dropped 5 bases and J dropped 5 bases, with 15 bases sitting between them. The chain's CDR3 is CASSVSSSQETQYF. CDR3 nucleotides: TGTGCCAGCTCAGTAAGCAGCTCTCAGGAGACCCAGTACTTC.

The chain uses TRBV9 and TRBJ2-1; 9 bases agree with TRBD2. Germline values: CDR1 SGDLS, CDR2 YYNGEE. With 6 bases clipped from V and 4 bases from J, the junction kept 5 bases outside the gene matches. This CDR3 is built from 14 residues. The CDR3 sequence: CASNLAGEYNEQFF. Written as DNA, the CDR3 is TGTGCCAGCAACTTAGCGGGAGAGTACAATGAGCAGTTCTTC.

The chain is built from TRBV6-5 and TRBJ1-1; 9 bases are a match to TRBD1. Germline V gene lookup returns CDR1 MNHEY and CDR2 SVGAGI. The length of the CDR3 is 14 residues. The J segment lost 4 bases and the V segment lost 0 bases, leaving 0 bases of the junction unmatched. The CDR3 nucleotides are TGTGCCAGCAGTTACTCGGACAGGGGCACTGAAGCTTTCTTT. Protein sequence: CASSYSDRGTEAFF.

The genes are TRBV7-8 and TRBJ2-2, with 9 positions matching TRBD1. V shed 5 bases, J shed 4 bases, and the junction held 14 bases outside the gene matches. Germline values: CDR1 SGHVS, CDR2 FQNEAQ. The CDR3 contains 18 residues. The CDR3 sequence: CASSQRTRDRVGTGELFF. The CDR3 region has the DNA TGTGCCAGCAGCCAAAGAACCCGGGACAGGGTTGGCACCGGGGAGCTGTTTTTT.

This clone was seen a handful of times. This sequence joins TRBV7-2 and TRBJ2-7; 9 nucleotides match TRBD2. This CDR3 is 17 amino acids long. V shed 5 bases, J shed 0 bases, and the junction held 11 bases outside the gene matches. CDR1 SGHTA and CDR2 FQGNSA come from the germline V gene. The CDR3 DNA sequence: TGTGCCAGCAGCACCCCCATGGCGGGAGGGAGCTCCTACGAGCAGTACTTC. Translation: CASSTPMAGGSSYEQYF.

V usage is TRBV2 and J usage is TRBJ2-1; the D is unclear. This CDR3 region has 15 residues. The germline V gene has CDR1 SNHLY and CDR2 FYNNEI. The V end was cut by 1 base, the J end by 6 bases, with 13 bases between. The CDR3 DNA reads as TGTGCCAGCAGTGAAGGAGCATATTCCCGCAATGAGCAGTTCTTC. It translates to CASSEGAYSRNEQFF.

The chain couples TRBV29-1 to TRBJ1-2, with 9 bases aligning to TRBD1. Trimming at V came to 7 bases and at J to 0 bases, leaving 15 bases not matched to a gene. Germline V gene data show CDR1 as SQVTM and CDR2 as ANQGSEA. The CDR3 spans 17 residues. The CDR3 nucleotides read TGCAGCGCACAGGGGGCATTCAACCGGGCATCTAACTATGGCTACACCTTC. This encodes CSAQGAFNRASNYGYTF.

In regard to this clone: This specimen includes other DNA sequences encoding the same CDR3. This chain connects TRBV5-4 to TRBJ1-1; no clear D gene. Germline CDR1 is SGHNT and CDR2 is YYREEE (reference sequence). V gave up 0 bases and J gave up 3 bases, with 6 bases separating them. The CDR3 has 13 residues. CDR3 in amino acids: CASSLGQDTEAFF. CDR3 DNA: TGTGCCAGCAGCTTGGGGCAGGACACTGAAGCTTTCTTT.

J is TRBJ2-3 and V is TRBV18; TRBD1 aligns across 8 bases. Trimming at V came to 1 base and at J to 1 base, leaving 1 base not matched to a gene. The CDR3 totals 15 residues. Per germline, CDR1 KGHSH and CDR2 LQKENI. The CDR3 sequence is CASSPQTGGTDTQYF. CDR3 coding DNA: TGTGCCAGCTCACCACAGACAGGGGGCACAGATACGCAGTATTTT.

The chain carries TRBV28 and TRBJ2-2; D is unclear. This CDR3 is 12 amino acids long. V was shortened by 5 bases and J by 4 bases, with 5 bases between the two germline ends. Germline CDR1 and CDR2: MDHEN and SYDVKM. As DNA, the CDR3 is TGTGCCAGCAGTCCGAGCACCGGGGAGCTGTTTTTT. It is translated as CASSPSTGELFF.

This clone was counted between two and nine times. The chain uses TRBV7-2 and TRBJ1-1; D call uncertain. With 5 bases removed from V and 11 bases from J, the gap between germline ends came to 12 bases. Germline V lookup: CDR1 SGHTA, CDR2 FQGNSA. The CDR3 covers 11 residues. The DNA for the CDR3 is TGTGCCAGCAGCACGGGCCCAGAGGCTTTCTTT. It codes for CASSTGPEAFF.

The J gene is TRBJ2-1, the V gene TRBV5-1; D remains unclear. The germline gives CDR1 SGHRS, CDR2 YFSETQ. V was cut by 4 bases and J by 2 bases, with 7 bases left in between. This CDR3 is 13 amino acids long. This CDR3 reads CASSVLPYNEQFF. DNA for the CDR3: TGCGCCAGCAGCGTGCTGCCCTACAATGAGCAGTTCTTC.

The chain combines TRBV7-2 with TRBJ1-2, with D uncertain. Germline CDR1 is SGHTA and CDR2 is FQGNSA. CDR3 size: 16 residues. V gave up 1 base and J gave up 4 bases, with 16 bases separating them. The CDR3 region is CASSLGLAGRAYGYTF. CDR3 DNA sequence: TGTGCCAGCAGCTTAGGATTGGCAGGAAGGGCCTATGGCTACACCTTC. The full variable domain, in which reference TRBV7-2 and TRBJ1-2 provide the parts outside the CDR3, is GAGVSQSPSNKVTEKGKDVELRCDPISGHTALYWYRQSLGQGLEFLIYFQGNSAPDKSGLPSDRFSAERTGGSVSTLTIQRTQQEDSAVYLCASSLGLAGRAYGYTFGSGTRLTVV.

V gene TRBV11-2 combines with J gene TRBJ1-2, with D possibly being TRBD1 (5 bases). The CDR3 consists of 15 residues. Germline V gene data show CDR1 as SGHAT and CDR2 as FQNNGV. V lost 5 bases and J lost 4, with 17 bases in between. The DNA of the CDR3 is TGTGCCAGCAGCCGTTATAGCGGGGCCGGCTATGGCTACACCTTC. Translating it yields CASSRYSGAGYGYTF.

DNA of the CDR3: TGTGCCAGCTCTCCTTCGGGCAGGGAATCCTACGAGCAGTACTTC. Translating it yields CASSPSGRESYEQYF. V is TRBV18 and J is TRBJ2-7; D may be TRBD1 (5 bases). Trimming shortened V by 6 bases and J by 1 base, and 16 bases separated the two germline ends. The CDR3 covers 15 residues. Germline loops: CDR1 KGHSH, CDR2 LQKENI.

The V and J genes are TRBV5-1 and TRBJ1-2, with D perhaps matching TRBD1 (6 bases). The CDR3 spans 14 residues. Germline V gene lookup returns CDR1 SGHRS and CDR2 YFSETQ. V lost 0 bases and J lost 8, with 14 bases in between. The CDR3 protein is CASSLGQAAGGYTF. The CDR3, as DNA: TGCGCCAGCAGCTTGGGACAGGCCGCGGGGGGCTACACCTTC.